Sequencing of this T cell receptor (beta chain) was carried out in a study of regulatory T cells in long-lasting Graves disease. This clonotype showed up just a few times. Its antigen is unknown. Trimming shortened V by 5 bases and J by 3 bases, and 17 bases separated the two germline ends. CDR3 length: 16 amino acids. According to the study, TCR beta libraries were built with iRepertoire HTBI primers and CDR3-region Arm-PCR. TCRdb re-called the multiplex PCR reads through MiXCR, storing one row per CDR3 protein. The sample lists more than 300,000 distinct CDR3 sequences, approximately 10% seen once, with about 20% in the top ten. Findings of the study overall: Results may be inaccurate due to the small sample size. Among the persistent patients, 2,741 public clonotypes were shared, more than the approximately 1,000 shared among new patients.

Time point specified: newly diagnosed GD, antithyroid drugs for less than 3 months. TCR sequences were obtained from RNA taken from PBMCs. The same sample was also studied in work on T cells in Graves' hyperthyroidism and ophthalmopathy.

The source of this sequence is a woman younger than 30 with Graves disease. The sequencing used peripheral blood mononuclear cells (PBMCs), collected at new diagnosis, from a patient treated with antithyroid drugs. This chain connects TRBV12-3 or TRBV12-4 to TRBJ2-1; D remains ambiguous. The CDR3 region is CASSGTLRPDYNEQFF. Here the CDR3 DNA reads TGTGCCAGCAGTGGCACTCTTCGCCCTGACTACAATGAGCAGTTCTTC.